The clone carrying this T cell receptor beta chain was observed many times. Antigen specificity is unknown. This entry belongs to a study of blood T cells in healthy people across ages. The donors, healthy Caucasians from Russia, were aged about 6 to 95. This CDR3 is 15 amino acids long. Trimming took off 2 bases at V and 5 bases at J, with 15 bases between the two ends. The V gene's germline CDR1 is SGHTA and CDR2 FQGTGA. Together with a sample-barcoded 5' primer, a J-beta primer mix was included in a second PCR lasting roughly 7 to 11 cycles. Tags on each cDNA molecule came from a template-switch adaptor with 12 random nucleotides. TCRdb reprocessed the 5' RACE reads via MiXCR and lists one record per CDR3 protein. The table has 630,000 or so distinct CDR3 sequences, under 30% seen once. Study-wide points: It was found that TCR beta diversity correlated strongly with the percentage of naive T cells.

The chain links TRBV7-3 to TRBJ2-5, with D unclear. Sequenced input: blood. The TCR originated in a woman at least 80 years old in good health. The CDR3 region has the DNA TGTGCCAGCAGCTTAGATGGCGGCCGTGTGGAGACCCAGTACTTC. Translated, it gives CASSLDGGRVETQYF.